The next 5 T cell receptor beta chains were all read from a single sample in a study of beta chain features in type 1 diabetes. Their antigens are not known. Study findings and constraints: The study found moderately but significantly shorter TCRB CDR3s in all four CD4+ subsets of Type 1 diabetes patients.

Expressed TCRB transcripts were sequenced because the entire RNA isolate underwent reverse transcription. Sequencing was performed with immunoSEQ multiplex PCR; in TCRdb, only in-frame clones are kept and a portion is missing. The repertoire consists of hundreds of thousands of clones, with over 11% occurring once and the leading ten covering just under 0.04%. Sequenced sample: naive CD4+ T cells from blood. The receptors were sampled from a man aged 18 to 35 with type 1 diabetes.

This clone was seen only a few times. The V gene is TRBV9, the J gene TRBJ2-3; D is unresolved. Germline CDR1 and CDR2: SGDLS and YYNGEE. V dropped 1 base and J dropped 4 bases, with 7 bases sitting between them. This CDR3 has 13 residues. CDR3 bases: TGTGCCAGCAGCGTATCCCCGGCAGATACGCAGTATTTT. It codes for CASSVSPADTQYF.

The chain uses TRBV6-6 and TRBJ1-2; D is uncertain. In germline, CDR1 is MNHNY, CDR2 SVGAGI (reference sequence). V was clipped by 6 bases and J by 4 bases, with 15 bases between them. The CDR3 length is 14 residues. The CDR3 is CASSPLSFSYGYTF. The CDR3 DNA follows: TGTGCCAGCAGCCCACTATCCTTTAGCTATGGCTACACCTTC.

The J gene is TRBJ1-1, the V gene TRBV5-4, with 7 bases aligning to TRBD1. V was pared by 6 bases and J by 4 bases, with 15 bases of the junction left unmatched. This CDR3 is built from 16 residues. From germline, CDR1 is SGHNT and CDR2 YYREEE (reference sequence). In DNA, the CDR3 is TGTGCCAGCATTCCCCGAGGGGGCGCGGTTTCCACTGAAGCTTTCTTT. Residues: CASIPRGGAVSTEAFF.

This clone has ten or more counts. The rearrangement links TRBV13 to TRBJ2-7, with 14 bases fitting TRBD2. The germline V gene has CDR1 PRHDT and CDR2 FYEKMQ (reference sequence). With 5 bases clipped from V and 4 bases from J, the junction kept 4 bases outside the gene matches. The CDR3 is made up of 15 amino acids. CDR3 residues: CASSVWTSGRYEQYF. DNA for the CDR3: TGTGCCAGCAGCGTTTGGACTAGCGGGAGGTACGAGCAGTACTTC.

In its sample, this clone was seen a few times. The chain links TRBV5-4 to TRBJ2-1, with D maybe TRBD2 (5 bases). There are 14 residues in the CDR3. Trimming stripped 2 bases from V and 8 bases from J, with 14 bases between. Germline V CDR1 and CDR2: SGHNT, YYREEE (reference sequence). In nucleotides, the CDR3 is TGTGCCAGCAGCTTTAACAGATTGCGGGATGAGCAGTTCTTC. Its translation is CASSFNRLRDEQFF.